This TCR beta chain was captured in a study of cytotoxic CD8 clonotypes in ibrutinib-treated CLL. Study background: Response samples were taken after a median about twelve months of treatment, range 6 to 36. The average sample held approximately 260,000 productive templates and 96,000 or so productive rearrangements. General study points: Public clonotypes were seen rarely and were contracted or stable on treatment. An increase in clonality occurred at ibrutinib response, followed by a return toward baseline at progression.

A word on this clone: Its antigen remains unidentified.

The V end lost 7 bases, the J end lost 2 bases, and 13 bases lay between the germline ends. This CDR3 comprises 14 residues. Germline values: CDR1 MDHEN, CDR2 SYDVKM. Libraries were prepared by immunoSEQ multiplex PCR; TCRdb keeps only in-frame clonotypes and omits some of them. The sample lists about 34,000 clones; about 70% were seen once. The specimen comprised PBMCs, sampled before ibrutinib treatment. This TCR was sampled from a human donor with chronic lymphocytic leukemia. The rearrangement uses TRBV28 and TRBJ2-3, with D possibly TRBD1 on 6 matching bases. CDR3 in DNA: TGTGCCAGCAAGACAGGCGAATCCACAGATACGCAGTATTTT. Its translation: CASKTGESTDTQYF.